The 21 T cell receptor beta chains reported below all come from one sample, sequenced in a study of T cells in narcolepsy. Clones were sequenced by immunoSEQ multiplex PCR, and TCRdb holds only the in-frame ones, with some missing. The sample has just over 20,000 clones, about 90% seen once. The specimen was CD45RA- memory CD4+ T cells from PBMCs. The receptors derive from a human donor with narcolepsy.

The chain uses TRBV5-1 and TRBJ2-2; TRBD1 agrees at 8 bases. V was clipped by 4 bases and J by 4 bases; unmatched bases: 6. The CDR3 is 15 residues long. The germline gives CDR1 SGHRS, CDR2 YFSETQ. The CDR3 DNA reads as TGCGCCAGCAGCCTCCGGGACAGGACCACCGGGGAGCTGTTTTTT. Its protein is CASSLRDRTTGELFF. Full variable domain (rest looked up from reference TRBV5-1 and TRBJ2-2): KAGVTQTPRYLIKTRGQQVTLSCSPISGHRSVSWYQQTPGQGLQFLFEYFSETQRNKGNFPGRFSGRQFSNSRSEMNVSTLELGDSALYLCASSLRDRTTGELFFGEGSRLTVL.

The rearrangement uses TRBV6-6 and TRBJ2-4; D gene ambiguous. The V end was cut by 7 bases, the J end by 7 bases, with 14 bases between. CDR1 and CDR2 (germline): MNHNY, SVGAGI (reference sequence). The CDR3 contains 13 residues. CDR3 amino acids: CASTSGSVNIQYF. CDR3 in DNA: TGTGCCAGCACTTCGGGTAGTGTGAACATTCAGTACTTC.

The CDR3 bases are TGTGGAAGTGGGGACACTGAAGCTTTCTTT. This gives the protein CGSGDTEAFF. The chain recombines TRBV6-5 with TRBJ1-1; no clear D. The CDR3 runs to 10 residues. Germline-derived CDR1 and CDR2 are MNHEY and SVGAGI.

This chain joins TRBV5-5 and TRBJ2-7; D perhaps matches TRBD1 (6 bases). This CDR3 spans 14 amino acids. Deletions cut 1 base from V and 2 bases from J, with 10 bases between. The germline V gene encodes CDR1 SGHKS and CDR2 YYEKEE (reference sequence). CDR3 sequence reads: CASSLNTGTYEQYF. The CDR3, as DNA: TGTGCCAGCAGCTTGAATACAGGGACCTACGAGCAGTACTTC.

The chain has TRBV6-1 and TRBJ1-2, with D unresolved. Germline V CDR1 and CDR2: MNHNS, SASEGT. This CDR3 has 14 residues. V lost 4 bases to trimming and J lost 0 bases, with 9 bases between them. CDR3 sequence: CASSGIAANYGYTF. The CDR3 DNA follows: TGTGCCAGCAGTGGGATTGCAGCTAACTATGGCTACACCTTC.

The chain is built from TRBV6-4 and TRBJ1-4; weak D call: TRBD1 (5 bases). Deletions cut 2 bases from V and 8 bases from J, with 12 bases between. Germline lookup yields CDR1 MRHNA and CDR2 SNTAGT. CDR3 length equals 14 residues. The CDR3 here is CASSDNGRGEKLFF. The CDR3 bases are TGTGCCAGCAGTGACAACGGGAGGGGCGAAAAACTGTTTTTT.

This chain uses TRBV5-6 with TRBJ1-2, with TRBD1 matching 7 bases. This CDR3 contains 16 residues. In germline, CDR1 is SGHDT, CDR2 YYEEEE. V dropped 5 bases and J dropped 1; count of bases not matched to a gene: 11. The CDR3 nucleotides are TGTGCCAGCAGTCCAACAGGGGTTCGAATTAACTATGGCTACACCTTC. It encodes CASSPTGVRINYGYTF.

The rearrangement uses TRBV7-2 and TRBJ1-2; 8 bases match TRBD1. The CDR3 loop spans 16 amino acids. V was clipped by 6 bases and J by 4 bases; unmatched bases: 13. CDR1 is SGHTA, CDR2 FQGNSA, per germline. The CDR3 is CASSIRTQGALYGYTF. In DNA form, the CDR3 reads TGTGCCAGCAGTATCCGGACCCAGGGGGCCCTCTATGGCTACACCTTC.

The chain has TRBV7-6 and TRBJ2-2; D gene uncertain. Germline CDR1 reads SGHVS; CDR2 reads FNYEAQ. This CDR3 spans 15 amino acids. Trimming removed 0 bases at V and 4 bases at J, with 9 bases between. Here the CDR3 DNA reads TGTGCCAGCAGCTTAGCTCTACAGAGCACCGGGGAGCTGTTTTTT. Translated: CASSLALQSTGELFF.

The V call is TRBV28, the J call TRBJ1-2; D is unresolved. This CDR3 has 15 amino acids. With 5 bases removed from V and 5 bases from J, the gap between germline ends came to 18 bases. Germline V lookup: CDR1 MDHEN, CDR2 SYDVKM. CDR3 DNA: TGTGCCAGCAGTAACGGACCGAATTCCCTTTATGGCTACACCTTC. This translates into CASSNGPNSLYGYTF.

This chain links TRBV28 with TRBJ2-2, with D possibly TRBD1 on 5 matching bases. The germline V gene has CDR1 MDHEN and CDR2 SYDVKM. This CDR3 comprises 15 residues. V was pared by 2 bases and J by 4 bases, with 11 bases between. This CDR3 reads CASSLKGYRTGELFF. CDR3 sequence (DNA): TGTGCCAGCAGTTTAAAGGGGTATCGCACCGGGGAGCTGTTTTTT.

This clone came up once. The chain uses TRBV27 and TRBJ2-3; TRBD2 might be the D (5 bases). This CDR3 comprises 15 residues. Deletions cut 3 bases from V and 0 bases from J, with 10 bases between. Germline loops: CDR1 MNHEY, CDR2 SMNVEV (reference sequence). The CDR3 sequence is CASSLASRSTDTQYF. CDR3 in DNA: TGTGCCAGCAGTTTGGCTAGCCGCAGCACAGATACGCAGTATTTT.

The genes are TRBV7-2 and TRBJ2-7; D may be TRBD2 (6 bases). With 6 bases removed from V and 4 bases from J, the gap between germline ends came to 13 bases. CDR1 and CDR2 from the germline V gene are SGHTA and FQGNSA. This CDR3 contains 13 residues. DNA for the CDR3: TGTGCCAGCAGTCCTACCCGGGAGTACGAGCAGTACTTC. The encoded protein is CASSPTREYEQYF.

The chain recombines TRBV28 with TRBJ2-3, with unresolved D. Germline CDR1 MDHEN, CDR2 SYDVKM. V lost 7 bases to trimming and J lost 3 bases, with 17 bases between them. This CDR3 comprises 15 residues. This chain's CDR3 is CASTALTANTDTQYF. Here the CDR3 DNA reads TGTGCCAGCACCGCCCTAACAGCAAATACAGATACGCAGTATTTT.

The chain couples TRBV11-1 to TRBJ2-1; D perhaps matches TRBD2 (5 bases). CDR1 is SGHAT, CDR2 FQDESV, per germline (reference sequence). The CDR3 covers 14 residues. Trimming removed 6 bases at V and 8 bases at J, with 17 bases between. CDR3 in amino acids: CASSSSFGVDEQFF. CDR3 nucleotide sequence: TGTGCCAGCAGTTCAAGTTTCGGGGTAGATGAGCAGTTCTTC.

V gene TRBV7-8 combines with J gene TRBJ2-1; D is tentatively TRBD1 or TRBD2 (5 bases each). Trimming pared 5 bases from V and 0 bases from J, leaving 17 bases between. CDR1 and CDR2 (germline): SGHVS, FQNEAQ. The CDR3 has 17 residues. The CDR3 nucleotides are TGTGCCAGCAGCCAGGGAGCCTTTTTCAGCTCCTACAATGAGCAGTTCTTC. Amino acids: CASSQGAFFSSYNEQFF.

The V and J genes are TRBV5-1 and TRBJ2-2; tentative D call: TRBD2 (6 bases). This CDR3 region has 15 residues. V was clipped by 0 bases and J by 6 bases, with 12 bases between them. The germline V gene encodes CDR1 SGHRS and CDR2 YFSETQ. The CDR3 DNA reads TGCGCCAGCAGCTTGGCCCTAGCGAGAGCCGGGGAGCTGTTTTTT. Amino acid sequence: CASSLALARAGELFF.

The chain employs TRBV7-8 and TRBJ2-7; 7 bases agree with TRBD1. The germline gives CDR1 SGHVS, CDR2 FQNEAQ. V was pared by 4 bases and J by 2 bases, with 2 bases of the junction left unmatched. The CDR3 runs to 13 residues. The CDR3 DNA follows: TGTGCCAGCAGCTGGGACAGAGCCTACGAGCAGTACTTC. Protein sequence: CASSWDRAYEQYF.

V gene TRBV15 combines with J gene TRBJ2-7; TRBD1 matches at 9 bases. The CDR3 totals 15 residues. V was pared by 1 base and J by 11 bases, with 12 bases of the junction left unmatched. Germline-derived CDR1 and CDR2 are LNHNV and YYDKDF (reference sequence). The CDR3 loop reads CATSRASGQGGEKYF. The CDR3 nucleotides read TGTGCCACCAGCAGAGCGTCGGGACAGGGAGGAGAAAAGTACTTC.

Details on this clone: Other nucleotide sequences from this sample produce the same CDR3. Written as DNA, the CDR3 is TGTGCCAGCTCACCACCAAAGGGCGGGAACACTGAAGCTTTCTTT. It encodes CASSPPKGGNTEAFF. This rearrangement joins TRBV18 to TRBJ1-1; D uncertain. The V end was cut by 0 bases, the J end by 1 base, with 9 bases between. The CDR3 spans 15 residues. CDR1 KGHSH and CDR2 LQKENI come from the germline V gene.

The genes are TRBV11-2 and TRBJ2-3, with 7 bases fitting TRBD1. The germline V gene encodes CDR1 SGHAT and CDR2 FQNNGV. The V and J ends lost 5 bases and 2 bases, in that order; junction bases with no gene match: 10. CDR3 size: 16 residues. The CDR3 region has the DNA TGTGCCAGCAGCAATTACAGGGGCTCTCCCACAGATACGCAGTATTTT. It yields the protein CASSNYRGSPTDTQYF.